A single sample gave rise to the 18 T cell receptor beta chains below, sequenced in a study of T cells expressing NK-cell markers. TCRdb reprocessed the 5' RACE reads; each CDR3 protein has one entry and no DNA is given. Its clone listing holds a few hundred thousand distinct CDR3 sequences. Sequenced sample: blood T cells: a sorted CD56 or NKG2C T cell subset, CD4+ or CD8+ T cells, or bulk PBMC T cells (not recorded which). The receptor source for this set is a man younger than 35 in good health.

The chain uses TRBV15 and TRBJ1-2. The CDR3 sequence is 13 residues long. Per germline, CDR1 LNHNV and CDR2 YYDKDF (reference sequence). The chain's CDR3 is CATSTSTVYGYTF.

This sequence joins TRBV11-2 and TRBJ2-1; the TRBD2 assignment by TCRdb is unverifiable without DNA. The length of the CDR3 is 15 residues. Germline lookup yields CDR1 SGHAT and CDR2 FQNNGV. CDR3 in amino acids: CASSLGRGNDNEQFF.

The chain links TRBV30 to TRBJ2-2. CDR1 and CDR2 (germline): GTSNPN, SVGIG (reference sequence). This CDR3 comprises 14 residues. The CDR3 loop is CAWSRTANTGELFF.

CDR3: CASSLVRGAAQETQYF. The chain carries TRBV11-2 and TRBJ2-5; TCRdb gives TRBD1 as the D gene, but with no DNA this cannot be confirmed. CDR3 length equals 16 residues. CDR1 and CDR2 from the germline V gene are SGHAT and FQNNGV.

The chain uses TRBV20-1 and TRBJ2-7; the D call of TRBD1 rests on TCRdb alone, since no DNA is present to check it. The CDR3 is 14 amino acids. Germline V gives CDR1 DFQATT, CDR2 SNEGSKA (reference sequence). The CDR3: CSAPRQGSFYEQYF.

V is TRBV28 and J is TRBJ2-7; there is no DNA to check the TCRdb D call of TRBD2. Germline V gene lookup returns CDR1 MDHEN and CDR2 SYDVKM. The CDR3 spans 15 residues. The CDR3 sequence is CASSSGLAGNYEQYF.

The rearrangement uses TRBV12-3 or TRBV12-4 and TRBJ2-1; with no DNA, the TCRdb D assignment of TRBD2 cannot be verified. The CDR3 is made up of 15 amino acids. CDR3 loop: CASSGLAGLYNEQFF.

V and J are TRBV30 and TRBJ1-1; the D call from TCRdb, TRBD1, cannot be confirmed without DNA. Germline V CDR1 and CDR2: GTSNPN, SVGIG (reference sequence). The CDR3 has 15 amino acids. This chain's CDR3 is CAWSVLGVVNTEAFF.

The chain joins TRBV7-9 to TRBJ2-7. The germline gives CDR1 SEHNR, CDR2 FQNEAQ (reference sequence). The CDR3 consists of 14 residues. CDR3 loop: CASSSAGSTYEQYF.

The chain is built from TRBV6-5 and TRBJ2-1. This CDR3 is built from 13 residues. The germline gives CDR1 MNHEY, CDR2 SVGAGI. The CDR3 loop is CASSYWRSNEQFF.

V and J are TRBV16 and TRBJ1-6. Germline values: CDR1 KGHSY, CDR2 FQNENV. The CDR3 has 14 amino acids. The CDR3 loop is CASSQLASTTPLHF.

V and J are TRBV7-8 and TRBJ1-1. The germline V gene encodes CDR1 SGHVS and CDR2 FQNEAQ. The CDR3 sequence is 15 residues long. The CDR3: CASSLDSLGDTEAFF.

This chain links TRBV9 with TRBJ2-7. The CDR3 has 15 residues. Germline loops: CDR1 SGDLS, CDR2 YYNGEE. CDR3: CASSVGAGAPSEQYF.

CDR3: CAWRGLAGITDTQYF. The V call is TRBV30, the J call TRBJ2-3; TCRdb's D gene call, TRBD2, goes unchecked for lack of DNA. Germline V gives CDR1 GTSNPN, CDR2 SVGIG (reference sequence). The CDR3 sequence is 15 residues long.

J is TRBJ2-7 and V is TRBV20-1. This CDR3 contains 12 residues. Germline CDR1 reads DFQATT; CDR2 reads SNEGSKA (reference sequence). CDR3: CSATLFGDEQYF.

This chain joins TRBV18 and TRBJ2-1. This CDR3 region has 11 residues. Germline V gene lookup returns CDR1 KGHSH and CDR2 LQKENI. The CDR3 reads CASSRQNEQFF.

J is TRBJ2-7 and V is TRBV5-1; as DNA is missing, the TRBD1 call by TCRdb cannot be tested. This CDR3 is built from 15 residues. Germline assignment: CDR1 SGHRS and CDR2 YFSETQ. The CDR3 is CASSQAGTGGVEQYF.

The V call is TRBV7-2, the J call TRBJ2-7. This CDR3 spans 14 amino acids. Germline loops: CDR1 SGHTA, CDR2 FQGNSA. The CDR3 protein is CASSLGPDLYEQYF. The variable domain in full, with the rest retrieved from reference TRBV7-2 and TRBJ2-7, is GAGVSQSPSNKVTEKGKDVELRCDPISGHTALYWYRQSLGQGLEFLIYFQGNSAPDKSGLPSDRFSAERTGGSVSTLTIQRTQQEDSAVYLCASSLGPDLYEQYFGPGTRLTVT.